The rows below give T cell receptor beta chains drawn from one sample of a study of memory CD4+ T cells and cytomegalovirus serostatus. Assay used: immunoSEQ multiplex PCR; TCRdb lists only in-frame clones, some missing. The data show about 59,000 clones, about 81% seen once. The sample was memory CD4+ T cells from blood. The source of these receptors is an adult in good health and CMV-seronegative. CDR3s include the opening cysteine and the closing phenylalanine or tryptophan. The order of the fields is D gene, J gene, clone size, V gene, CDR3 protein, CDR3 DNA. A D gene is named only where the DNA matches it firmly. Only part of the rows carry a size: once, few, many, or a class if the clone is expanded.

>.|TRBJ2-7|few|TRBV29-1
CSVGDSFYEQYF
TGCAGCGTCGGGGACTCGTTCTACGAGCAGTACTTC
>TRBD1|TRBJ2-3|.|TRBV7-2
CASSHGTGSTDTQYF
TGTGCCAGCAGCCATGGGACAGGGAGCACAGATACGCAGTATTTT
>.|TRBJ2-5|.|TRBV11-2
CASSLRTSLWETQYF
TGTGCCAGCAGCTTGAGGACTTCCCTGTGGGAGACCCAGTACTTC
>TRBD1|TRBJ1-1|.|TRBV18
CASSKGGETEAFF
TGTGCCAGCTCCAAAGGGGGCGAGACTGAAGCTTTCTTT
>TRBD1|TRBJ2-1|.|TRBV10-3
CAISEQGDGEQFF
TGTGCCATCAGTGAGCAGGGGGACGGTGAGCAGTTCTTC
>.|TRBJ1-5|.|TRBV28
CASSSLGGVNQPQHF
TGTGCCAGCAGTTCACTGGGGGGCGTTAATCAGCCCCAGCATTTT
>TRBD1|TRBJ2-2|.|TRBV11-3
CASSPMTGSTGELFF
TGTGCCAGCAGCCCTATGACAGGGTCCACCGGGGAGCTGTTTTTT
>.|TRBJ1-1|.|TRBV5-1
CASSLIPGLNTEAFF
TGCGCCAGCAGCTTGATCCCGGGGCTGAACACTGAAGCTTTCTTT
>.|TRBJ1-1|few|TRBV28
CASRTPVGVTNTEAFF
TGTGCCAGCAGAACACCCGTCGGGGTCACGAACACTGAAGCTTTCTTT
>.|TRBJ2-7|few|TRBV19
CASSRSLSYEQYF
TGTGCCAGTAGCCGGAGTCTTAGTTACGAGCAGTACTTC
>TRBD2|TRBJ2-1|.|TRBV6-5
CASSYTSGLKNEQFF
TGTGCCAGCAGTTACACTAGCGGGCTGAAAAATGAGCAGTTCTTC
>.|TRBJ1-1|.|TRBV7-6
CASSFSENTEAFF
TGTGCCAGCAGCTTCTCAGAGAACACTGAAGCTTTCTTT
>TRBD1|TRBJ1-1|.|TRBV6-5
CASSSTGLVAFF
TGTGCCAGCAGTTCGACAGGGTTAGTAGCTTTCTTT
>.|TRBJ2-7|few|TRBV7-2
CASSYGRRYEQYF
TGTGCCAGCAGCTACGGGAGACGATACGAGCAGTACTTC
>.|TRBJ1-1|.|TRBV30
CAWSWGGNTEAFF
TGTGCCTGGAGTTGGGGGGGGAACACTGAAGCTTTCTTT
>.|TRBJ1-1|.|TRBV18
CASSPSRGNTEAFF
TGTGCCAGCTCACCCTCACGGGGGAACACTGAAGCTTTCTTT
>TRBD1|TRBJ2-7|.|TRBV2
CASSQTGKQYF
TGTGCCAGCAGCCAGACAGGGAAGCAGTACTTC
>.|TRBJ1-2|.|TRBV5-6
CASSPYRDTNYGYTF
TGTGCCAGCAGCCCATACCGGGACACCAACTATGGCTACACCTTC
>.|TRBJ1-5|.|TRBV7-8
CASSLKRENSNQPQHF
TGTGCCAGCAGCTTAAAGAGGGAAAATAGCAATCAGCCCCAGCATTTT
>.|TRBJ1-5|.|TRBV4-2
CASSQDGQFNQPQHF
TGTGCCAGCAGCCAAGATGGACAGTTCAATCAGCCCCAGCATTTT
>.|TRBJ1-2|few|TRBV7-2
CASSLDYGLGYTF
TGTGCCAGCAGCTTAGATTACGGCCTAGGCTACACCTTC
>TRBD1|TRBJ2-5|.|TRBV11-3
CASSGTEQETQYF
TGTGCCAGCAGCGGGACAGAGCAAGAGACCCAGTACTTC
>.|TRBJ2-6|.|TRBV27
CASSLKGAGANVLTF
TGTGCCAGCAGTTTAAAGGGAGCCGGGGCCAACGTCCTGACTTTC
>TRBD2|TRBJ2-5|.|TRBV15
CATSRDRAPGLAGGKETQYF
TGTGCCACCAGCAGAGATCGGGCTCCGGGACTAGCGGGAGGGAAAGAGACCCAGTACTTC
>TRBD1|TRBJ1-1|.|TRBV23-1
CASSHLPGGPRPEAFF
TGCGCCAGCAGTCACCTCCCAGGGGGGCCTAGGCCTGAAGCTTTCTTT
>.|TRBJ1-1|.|TRBV28
CASSFPGTFSSHPTEAFF
TGTGCCAGCAGTTTCCCAGGGACCTTTAGCTCACACCCCACTGAAGCTTTCTTT
>.|TRBJ1-5|.|TRBV7-2
CASSLARGGQPQHF
TGTGCCAGCAGCTTAGCCAGGGGCGGGCAGCCCCAGCATTTT
>.|TRBJ1-2|.|TRBV7-3
CASSSLQGSGYTF
TGTGCCAGCAGCTCGTTGCAGGGATCCGGCTACACCTTC
>.|TRBJ2-2|.|TRBV7-7
CASSPTVGITGELFF
TGTGCCAGCAGCCCCACGGTTGGGATCACCGGGGAGCTGTTTTTT
>.|TRBJ1-1|once|TRBV11-2
CASSVTGNTEAFF
TGTGCCAGCAGCGTCACAGGGAACACTGAAGCTTTCTTT
>.|TRBJ1-2|.|TRBV7-9
CASSLAGQGHHSNYGYTF
TGTGCCAGCAGCTTAGCAGGTCAGGGACACCATTCTAACTATGGCTACACCTTC
>.|TRBJ1-3|.|TRBV6-5
CASSYSPRISGNTIYF
TGTGCCAGCAGTTACTCGCCCAGGATCTCTGGAAACACCATATATTTT
>.|TRBJ2-3|.|TRBV5-1
CASSLGGQGYTDTQYF
TGCGCCAGCAGCCTCGGGGGACAAGGTTACACAGATACGCAGTATTTT
>.|TRBJ1-5|few|TRBV6-4
CASSGGKGQPQHF
TGTGCCAGCAGTGGGGGGAAAGGCCAGCCCCAGCATTTT
>TRBD1|TRBJ1-5|.|TRBV7-2
CASSAQATGNQPQHF
TGTGCCAGCAGCGCCCAAGCGACAGGGAATCAGCCCCAGCATTTT
>TRBD1|TRBJ2-4|.|TRBV7-9
CASSSGQGSKNIQYF
TGTGCCAGCAGCTCGGGACAGGGGAGCAAAAACATTCAGTACTTC
>.|TRBJ1-2|once|TRBV9
CASSVTELAANPLGLGGYTF
TGTGCCAGCAGCGTAACGGAGCTGGCTGCCAACCCCCTGGGCCTGGGCGGCTACACCTTC